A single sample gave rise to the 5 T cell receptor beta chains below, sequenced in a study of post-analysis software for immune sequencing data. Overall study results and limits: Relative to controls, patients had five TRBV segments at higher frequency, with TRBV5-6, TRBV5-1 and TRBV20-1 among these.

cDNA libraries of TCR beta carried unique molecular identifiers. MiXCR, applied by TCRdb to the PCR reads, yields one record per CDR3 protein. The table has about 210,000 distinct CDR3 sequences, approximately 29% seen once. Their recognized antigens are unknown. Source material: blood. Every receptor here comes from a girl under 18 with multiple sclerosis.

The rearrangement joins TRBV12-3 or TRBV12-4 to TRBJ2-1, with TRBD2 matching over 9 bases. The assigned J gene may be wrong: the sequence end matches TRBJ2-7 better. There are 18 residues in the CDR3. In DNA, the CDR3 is TGTGCCAGCAGTTCCACTAGCGGGTTCCAGAGCTCCTACAATGAGCAGTACTTC. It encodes CASSSTSGFQSSYNEQYF.

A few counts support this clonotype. The CDR3 spells CASISGGELFF. The CDR3 DNA follows: TGCGCCAGCATCTCAGGCGGGGAGCTGTTTTTT. The chain recombines TRBV5-1 with TRBJ2-2; the D is unclear. The CDR3 loop spans 11 amino acids. CDR1 and CDR2 from the germline V gene are SGHRS and YFSETQ. The V gene lost 6 bases and the J gene lost 7 bases, with 7 bases spanning the gap.

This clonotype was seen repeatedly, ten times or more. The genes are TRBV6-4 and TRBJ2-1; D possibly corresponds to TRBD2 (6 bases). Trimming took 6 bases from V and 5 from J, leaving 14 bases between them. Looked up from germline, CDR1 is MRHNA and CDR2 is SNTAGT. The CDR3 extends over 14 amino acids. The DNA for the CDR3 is TGTGCCAGCAGCCGGGGGAGGTCAAACAATGAGCAGTTCTTC. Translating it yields CASSRGRSNNEQFF.

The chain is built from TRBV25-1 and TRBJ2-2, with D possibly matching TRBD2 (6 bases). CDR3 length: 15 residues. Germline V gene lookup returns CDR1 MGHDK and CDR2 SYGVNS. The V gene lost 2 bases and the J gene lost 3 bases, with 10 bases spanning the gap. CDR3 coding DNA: TGTGCCAGCAGTGAACGGGAGCGGGACACCGGGGAGCTGTTTTTT. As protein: CASSERERDTGELFF.

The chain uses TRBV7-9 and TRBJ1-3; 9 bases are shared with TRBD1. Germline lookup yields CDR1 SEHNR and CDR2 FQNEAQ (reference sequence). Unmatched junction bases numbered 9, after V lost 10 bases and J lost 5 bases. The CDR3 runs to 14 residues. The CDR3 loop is CATTPGQGRNTIYF. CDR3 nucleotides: TGTGCCACCACTCCGGGACAGGGCCGAAACACCATATATTTT.